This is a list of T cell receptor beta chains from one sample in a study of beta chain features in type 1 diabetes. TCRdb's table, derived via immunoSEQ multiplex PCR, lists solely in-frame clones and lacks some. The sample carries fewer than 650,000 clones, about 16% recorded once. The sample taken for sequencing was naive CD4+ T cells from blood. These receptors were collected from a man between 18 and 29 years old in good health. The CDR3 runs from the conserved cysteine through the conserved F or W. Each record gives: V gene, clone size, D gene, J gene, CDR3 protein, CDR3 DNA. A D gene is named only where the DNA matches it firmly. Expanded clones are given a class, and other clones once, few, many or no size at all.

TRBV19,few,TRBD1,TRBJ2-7,CASSPARGTAPSYEQYF,TGTGCCAGTAGCCCGGCTCGTGGGACAGCTCCCTCCTACGAGCAGTACTTC
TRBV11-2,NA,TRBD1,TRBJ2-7,CASSLPEGTGAYEQYF,TGTGCCAGCAGCTTACCCGAAGGGACAGGGGCCTACGAGCAGTACTTC
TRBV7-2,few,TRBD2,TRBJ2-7,CASSLESGRSYEQYF,TGTGCCAGCAGCTTAGAGAGCGGGAGAAGTTACGAGCAGTACTTC
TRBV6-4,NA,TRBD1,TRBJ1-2,CASRGDRWYGYTF,TGTGCCAGCAGGGGGGACAGATGGTATGGCTACACCTTC
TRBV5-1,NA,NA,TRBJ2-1,CASSLSGGGSYNEQFF,TGCGCCAGCAGCTTGTCAGGGGGAGGTTCCTACAATGAGCAGTTCTTC
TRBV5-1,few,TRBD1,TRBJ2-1,CASSLRQGATYNEQFF,TGCGCCAGCAGCTTGAGACAGGGGGCAACCTACAATGAGCAGTTCTTC
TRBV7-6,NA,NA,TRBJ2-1,CASSSESLARAPRDNEQFF,TGTGCCAGCAGCTCTGAGAGTCTAGCGCGGGCCCCGAGGGACAATGAGCAGTTCTTC
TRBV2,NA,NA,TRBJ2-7,CASSAGAGEQYF,TGTGCCAGCAGTGCGGGGGCGGGCGAGCAGTACTTC
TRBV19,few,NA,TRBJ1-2,CASTQGPFPRYGYTF,TGTGCCAGTACCCAAGGACCTTTCCCCCGCTATGGCTACACCTTC
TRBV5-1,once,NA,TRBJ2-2,CASSLSSTRTGELFF,TGCGCCAGCAGCTTATCCTCGACGCGGACCGGGGAGCTGTTTTTT
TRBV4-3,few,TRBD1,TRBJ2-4,CASSQDLGTGGYNIQYF,TGCGCCAGCAGCCAAGATCTGGGAACAGGGGGGTACAACATTCAGTACTTC
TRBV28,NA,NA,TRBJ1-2,CASSYSGITTNYGYTF,TGTGCCAGCAGCTACTCCGGGATAACCACTAACTATGGCTACACCTTC
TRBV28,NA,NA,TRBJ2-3,CASTLTVPRGDTQYF,TGTGCCAGCACTCTGACGGTGCCTAGGGGGGATACGCAGTATTTT